Below, 3 T cell receptor beta chains from the same sample are listed, as sequenced in a study of blood T cells in healthy people across ages. With a J-beta primer mix and a sample-barcoded 5' primer, a second PCR ran about 7 to 12 cycles. TCRdb processed the 5' RACE reads anew with MiXCR; each CDR3 protein has one entry. The sample shows fewer than 1 million distinct CDR3 sequences, around 43% of them seen only once. Sequencing was performed on blood. The receptors come from a man aged 55 to 70 in good health.

Many counts were recorded for this clonotype. The rearrangement uses TRBV11-2 and TRBJ2-3; no clear D. CDR3 size: 15 residues. V lost 2 bases and J lost 0, with 9 bases in between. In germline, CDR1 is SGHAT, CDR2 FQNNGV. Here the CDR3 reads CASSLIFSSTDTQYF. As DNA, the CDR3 is TGTGCCAGCAGCTTAATCTTCTCTAGCACAGATACGCAGTATTTT.

The chain couples TRBV27 to TRBJ2-3, with 8 bases fitting TRBD2. Germline trimming cut 7 bases from V and 2 bases from J; bases unmatched to any gene: 5. Germline lookup yields CDR1 MNHEY and CDR2 SMNVEV (reference sequence). The CDR3 loop spans 14 amino acids. CDR3: CASTRSGITDTQYF. The CDR3 coding sequence is TGTGCCAGCACCCGTAGCGGGATCACAGATACGCAGTATTTT.

This clonotype was recorded at least ten times. The chain has TRBV7-2 and TRBJ2-1; 10 bases align to TRBD2. Germline values: CDR1 SGHTA, CDR2 FQGNSA. This CDR3 contains 15 residues. V shed 1 base, J shed 7 bases, and the junction held 4 bases outside the gene matches. The CDR3: CASSLEPSGGNEQFF. For the CDR3, the DNA is TGTGCCAGCAGCTTAGAGCCTAGCGGGGGTAATGAGCAGTTCTTC.